This TCR beta chain was identified during a study of cytomegalovirus exposure and HLA in healthy donors. At sampling all donors were nominally healthy, likely with unrecorded immune exposures. Germline lookup yields CDR1 SNHLY and CDR2 FYNNEI. The CDR3 loop spans 13 amino acids. The V end lost 1 base, the J end lost 8 bases, and 8 bases lay between the germline ends. Study-level points and caveats: Follow-up analysis seemed to connect common viral pathogens with several of the most significant clusters identified. Reports described diagnosis of cytomegalovirus status by the classifier as highly specific and sensitive. In a later analysis, TCR beta V- and J-gene trimming showed a link to a missense DCLRE1C variant.

Amplification used 60 Vbeta primers and 13 Jbeta primers. TCRdb keeps only in-frame clones here, not all; method: immunoSEQ multiplex PCR. The table includes about 140,000 clones, roughly 78% detected once. This clone was seen a handful of times. Its specificity is unknown. The genes are TRBV2 and TRBJ1-4; no reliable D call. Input material: PBMCs. This receptor was taken from a man in his thirties or forties in good health and CMV-seronegative. The CDR3 DNA is TGTGCCAGCAGTGAAGAATTCGAGGAAAAACTGTTTTTT. This sequence encodes CASSEEFEEKLFF.